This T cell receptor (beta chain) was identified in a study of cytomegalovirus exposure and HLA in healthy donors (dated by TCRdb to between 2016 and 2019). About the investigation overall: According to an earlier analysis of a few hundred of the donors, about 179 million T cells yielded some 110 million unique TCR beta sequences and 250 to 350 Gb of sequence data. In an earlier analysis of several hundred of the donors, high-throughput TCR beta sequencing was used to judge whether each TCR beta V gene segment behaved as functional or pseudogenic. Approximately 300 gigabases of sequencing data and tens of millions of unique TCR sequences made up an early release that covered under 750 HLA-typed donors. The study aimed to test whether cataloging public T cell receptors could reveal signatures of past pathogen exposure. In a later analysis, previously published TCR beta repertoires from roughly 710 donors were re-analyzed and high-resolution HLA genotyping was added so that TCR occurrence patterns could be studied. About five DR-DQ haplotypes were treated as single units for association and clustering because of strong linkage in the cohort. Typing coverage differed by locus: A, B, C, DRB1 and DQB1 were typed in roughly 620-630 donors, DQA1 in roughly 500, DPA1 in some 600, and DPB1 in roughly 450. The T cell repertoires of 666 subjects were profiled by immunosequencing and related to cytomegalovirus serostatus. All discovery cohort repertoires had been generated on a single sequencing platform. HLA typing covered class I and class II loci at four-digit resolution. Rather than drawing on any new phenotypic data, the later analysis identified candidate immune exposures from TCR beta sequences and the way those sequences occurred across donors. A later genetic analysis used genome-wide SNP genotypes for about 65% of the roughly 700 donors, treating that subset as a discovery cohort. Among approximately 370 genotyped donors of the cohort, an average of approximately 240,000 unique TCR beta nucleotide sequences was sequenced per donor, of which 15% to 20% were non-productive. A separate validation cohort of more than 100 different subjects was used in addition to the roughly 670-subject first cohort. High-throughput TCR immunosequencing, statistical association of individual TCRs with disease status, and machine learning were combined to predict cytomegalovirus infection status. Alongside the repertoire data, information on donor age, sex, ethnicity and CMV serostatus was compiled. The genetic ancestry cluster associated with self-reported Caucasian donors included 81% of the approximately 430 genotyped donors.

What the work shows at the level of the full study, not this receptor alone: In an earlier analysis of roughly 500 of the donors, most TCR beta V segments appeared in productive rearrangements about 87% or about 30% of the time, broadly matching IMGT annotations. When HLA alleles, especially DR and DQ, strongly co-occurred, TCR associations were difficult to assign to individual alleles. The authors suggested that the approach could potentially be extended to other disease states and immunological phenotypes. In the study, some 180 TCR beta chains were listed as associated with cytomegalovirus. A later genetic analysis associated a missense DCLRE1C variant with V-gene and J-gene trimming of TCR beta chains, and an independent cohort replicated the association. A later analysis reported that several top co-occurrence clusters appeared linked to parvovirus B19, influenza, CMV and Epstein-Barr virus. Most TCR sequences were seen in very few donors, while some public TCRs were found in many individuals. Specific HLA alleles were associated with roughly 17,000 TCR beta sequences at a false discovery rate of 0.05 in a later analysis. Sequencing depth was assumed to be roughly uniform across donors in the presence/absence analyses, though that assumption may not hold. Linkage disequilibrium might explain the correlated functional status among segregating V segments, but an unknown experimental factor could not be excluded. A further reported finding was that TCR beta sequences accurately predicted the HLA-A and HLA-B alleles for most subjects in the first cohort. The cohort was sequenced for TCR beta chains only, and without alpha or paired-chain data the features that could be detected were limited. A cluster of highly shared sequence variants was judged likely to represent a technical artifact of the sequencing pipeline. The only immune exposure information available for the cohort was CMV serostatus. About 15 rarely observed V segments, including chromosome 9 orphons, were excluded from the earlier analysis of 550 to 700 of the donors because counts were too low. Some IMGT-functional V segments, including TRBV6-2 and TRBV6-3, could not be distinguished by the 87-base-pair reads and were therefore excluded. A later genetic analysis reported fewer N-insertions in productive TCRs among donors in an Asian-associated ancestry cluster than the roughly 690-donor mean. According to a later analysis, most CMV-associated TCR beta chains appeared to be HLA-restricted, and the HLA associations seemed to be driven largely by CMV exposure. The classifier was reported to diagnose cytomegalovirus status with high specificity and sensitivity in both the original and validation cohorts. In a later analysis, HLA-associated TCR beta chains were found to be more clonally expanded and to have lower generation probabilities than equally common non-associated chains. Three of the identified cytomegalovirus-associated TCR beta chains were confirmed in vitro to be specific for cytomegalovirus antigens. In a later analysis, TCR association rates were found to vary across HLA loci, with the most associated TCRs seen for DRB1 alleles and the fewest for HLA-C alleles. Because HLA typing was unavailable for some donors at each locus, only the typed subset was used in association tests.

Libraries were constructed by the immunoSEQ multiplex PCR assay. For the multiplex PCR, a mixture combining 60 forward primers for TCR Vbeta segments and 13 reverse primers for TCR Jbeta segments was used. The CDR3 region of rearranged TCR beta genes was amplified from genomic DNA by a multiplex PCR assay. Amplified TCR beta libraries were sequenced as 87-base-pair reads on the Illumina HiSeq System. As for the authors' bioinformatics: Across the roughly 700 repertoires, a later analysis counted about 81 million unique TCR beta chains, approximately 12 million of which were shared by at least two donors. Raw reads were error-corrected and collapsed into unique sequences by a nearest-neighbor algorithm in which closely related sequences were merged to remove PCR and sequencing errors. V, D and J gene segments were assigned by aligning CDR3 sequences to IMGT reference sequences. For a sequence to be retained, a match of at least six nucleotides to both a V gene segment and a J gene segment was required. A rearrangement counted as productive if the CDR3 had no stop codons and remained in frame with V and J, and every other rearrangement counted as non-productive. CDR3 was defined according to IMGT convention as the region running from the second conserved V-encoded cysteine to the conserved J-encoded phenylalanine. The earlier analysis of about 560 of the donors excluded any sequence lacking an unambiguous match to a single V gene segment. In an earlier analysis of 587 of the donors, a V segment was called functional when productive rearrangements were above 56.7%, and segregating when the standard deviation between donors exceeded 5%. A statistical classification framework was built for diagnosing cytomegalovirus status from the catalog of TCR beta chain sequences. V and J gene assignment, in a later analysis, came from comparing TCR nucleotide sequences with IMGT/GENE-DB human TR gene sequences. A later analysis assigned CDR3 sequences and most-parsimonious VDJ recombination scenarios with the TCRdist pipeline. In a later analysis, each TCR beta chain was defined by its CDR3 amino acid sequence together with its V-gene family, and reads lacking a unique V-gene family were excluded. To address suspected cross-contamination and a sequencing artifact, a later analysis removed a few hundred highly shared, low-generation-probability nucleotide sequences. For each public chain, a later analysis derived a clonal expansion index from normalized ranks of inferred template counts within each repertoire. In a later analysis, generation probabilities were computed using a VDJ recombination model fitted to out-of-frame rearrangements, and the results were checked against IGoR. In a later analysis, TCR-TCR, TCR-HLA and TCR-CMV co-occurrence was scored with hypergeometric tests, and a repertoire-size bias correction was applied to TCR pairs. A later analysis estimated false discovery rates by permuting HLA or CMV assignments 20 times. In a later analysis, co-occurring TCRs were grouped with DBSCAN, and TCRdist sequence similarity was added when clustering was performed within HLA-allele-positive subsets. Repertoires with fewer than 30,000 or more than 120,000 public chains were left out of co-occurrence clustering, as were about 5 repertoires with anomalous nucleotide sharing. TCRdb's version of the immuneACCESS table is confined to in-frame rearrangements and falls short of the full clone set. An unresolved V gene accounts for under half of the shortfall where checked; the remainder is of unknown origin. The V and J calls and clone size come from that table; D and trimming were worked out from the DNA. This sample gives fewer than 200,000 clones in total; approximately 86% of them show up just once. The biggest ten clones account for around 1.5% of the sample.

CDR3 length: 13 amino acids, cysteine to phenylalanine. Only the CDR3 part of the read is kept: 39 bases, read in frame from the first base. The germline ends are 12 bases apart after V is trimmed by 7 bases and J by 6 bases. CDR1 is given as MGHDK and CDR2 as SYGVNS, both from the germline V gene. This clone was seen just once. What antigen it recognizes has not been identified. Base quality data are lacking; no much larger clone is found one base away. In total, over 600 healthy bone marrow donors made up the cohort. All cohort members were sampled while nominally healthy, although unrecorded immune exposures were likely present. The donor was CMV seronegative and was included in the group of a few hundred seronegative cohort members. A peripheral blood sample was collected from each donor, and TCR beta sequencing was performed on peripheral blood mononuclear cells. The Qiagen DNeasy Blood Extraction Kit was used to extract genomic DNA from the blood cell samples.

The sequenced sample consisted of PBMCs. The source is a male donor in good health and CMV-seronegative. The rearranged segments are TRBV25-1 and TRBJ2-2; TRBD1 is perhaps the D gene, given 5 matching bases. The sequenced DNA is TGTGCCAGCATGGCAGGGTTTCCCGGGGAGCTGTTTTTT. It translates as CASMAGFPGELFF.